This TCR beta chain was identified in a study of cytomegalovirus exposure and HLA in healthy donors. 60 Vbeta and 13 Jbeta primers were used in PCR. Assay: immunoSEQ multiplex PCR; the TCRdb copy retains only in-frame clones and omits some. The top ten clones hold around 19% of a sample with about 120,000 clones, approximately 87% of them seen once. The CDR3 has 17 amino acids. The J segment lost 5 bases and the V segment lost 3 bases, leaving 12 bases of the junction unmatched. The germline V gene has CDR1 SGHVS and CDR2 FQNEAQ. A few counts support this clone. The source of this sequence is a man between 18 and 35 years old in good health and CMV-seropositive. The sample comprised PBMCs. The chain employs TRBV7-8 and TRBJ2-5; 10 positions match TRBD2. CDR3: CASSLYVAGGPGETQYF. CDR3 nucleotide sequence: TGTGCCAGCAGCTTGTACGTAGCGGGGGGCCCGGGGGAGACCCAGTACTTC.